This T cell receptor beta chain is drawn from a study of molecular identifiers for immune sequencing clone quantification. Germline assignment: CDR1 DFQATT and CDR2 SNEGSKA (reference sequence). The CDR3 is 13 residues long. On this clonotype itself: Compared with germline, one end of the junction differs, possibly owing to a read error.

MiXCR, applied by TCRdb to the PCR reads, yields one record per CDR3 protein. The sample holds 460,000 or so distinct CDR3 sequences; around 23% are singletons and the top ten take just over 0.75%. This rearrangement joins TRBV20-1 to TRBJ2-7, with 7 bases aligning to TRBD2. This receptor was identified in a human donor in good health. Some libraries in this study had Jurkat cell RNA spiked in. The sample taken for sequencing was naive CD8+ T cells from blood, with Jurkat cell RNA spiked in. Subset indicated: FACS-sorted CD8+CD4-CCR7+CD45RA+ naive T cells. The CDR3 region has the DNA TGCGGTGCTAGAGCGAGCGGGGCCTACGAGCAGTACTTC. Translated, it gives CGARASGAYEQYF.